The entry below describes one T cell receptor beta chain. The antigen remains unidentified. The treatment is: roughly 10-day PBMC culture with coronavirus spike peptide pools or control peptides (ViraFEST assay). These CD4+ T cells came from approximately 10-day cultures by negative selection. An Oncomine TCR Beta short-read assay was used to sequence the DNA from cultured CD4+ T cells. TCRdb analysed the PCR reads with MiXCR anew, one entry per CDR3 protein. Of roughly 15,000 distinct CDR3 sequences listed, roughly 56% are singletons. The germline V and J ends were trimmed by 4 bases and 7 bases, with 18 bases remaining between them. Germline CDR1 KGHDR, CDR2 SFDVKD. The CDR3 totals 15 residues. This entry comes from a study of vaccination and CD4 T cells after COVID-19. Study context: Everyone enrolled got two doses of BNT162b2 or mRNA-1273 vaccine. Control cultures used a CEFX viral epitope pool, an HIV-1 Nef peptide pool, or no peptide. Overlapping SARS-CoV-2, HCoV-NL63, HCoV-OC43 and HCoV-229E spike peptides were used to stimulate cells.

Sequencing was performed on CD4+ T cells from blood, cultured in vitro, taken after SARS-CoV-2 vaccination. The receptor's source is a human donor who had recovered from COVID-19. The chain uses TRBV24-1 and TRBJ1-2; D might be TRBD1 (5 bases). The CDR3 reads CATSETKQGAGGYTF. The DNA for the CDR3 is TGTGCCACCAGTGAAACAAAGCAGGGTGCTGGTGGCTACACCTTC.